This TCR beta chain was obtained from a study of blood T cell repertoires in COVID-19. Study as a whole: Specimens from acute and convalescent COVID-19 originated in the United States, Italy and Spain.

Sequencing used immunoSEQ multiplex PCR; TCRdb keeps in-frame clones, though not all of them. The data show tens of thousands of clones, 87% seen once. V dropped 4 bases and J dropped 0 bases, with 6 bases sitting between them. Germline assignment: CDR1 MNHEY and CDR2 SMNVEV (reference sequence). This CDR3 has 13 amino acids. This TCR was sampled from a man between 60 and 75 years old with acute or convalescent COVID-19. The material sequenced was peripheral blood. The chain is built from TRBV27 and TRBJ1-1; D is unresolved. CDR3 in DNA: TGTGCCAGCAGTTCAACAATGAACACTGAAGCTTTCTTT. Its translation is CASSSTMNTEAFF.